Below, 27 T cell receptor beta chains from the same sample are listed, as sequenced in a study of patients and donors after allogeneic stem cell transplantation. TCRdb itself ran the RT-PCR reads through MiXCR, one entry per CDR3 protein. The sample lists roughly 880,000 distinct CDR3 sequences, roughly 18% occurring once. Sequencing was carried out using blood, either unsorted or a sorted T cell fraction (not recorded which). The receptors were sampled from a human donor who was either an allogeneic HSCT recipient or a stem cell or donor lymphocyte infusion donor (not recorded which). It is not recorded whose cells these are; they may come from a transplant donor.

In DNA, the CDR3 is TGTGCCAGCACCCCAAGAGGAGGGGGTCCTCAGCCCCAGCATTTT. Amino acid sequence: CASTPRGGGPQPQHF. The V and J genes are TRBV7-2 and TRBJ1-5, with a possible D match to TRBD1 (6 bases). Germline CDR1 reads SGHTA; CDR2 reads FQGNSA. V was shortened by 7 bases and J by 6 bases, with 19 bases between the two germline ends. The CDR3 spans 15 residues. Full variable domain (missing parts from reference TRBV7-2 and TRBJ1-5): GAGVSQSPSNKVTEKGKDVELRCDPISGHTALYWYRQSLGQGLEFLIYFQGNSAPDKSGLPSDRFSAERTGGSVSTLTIQRTQQEDSAVYLCASTPRGGGPQPQHFGDGTRLSIL.

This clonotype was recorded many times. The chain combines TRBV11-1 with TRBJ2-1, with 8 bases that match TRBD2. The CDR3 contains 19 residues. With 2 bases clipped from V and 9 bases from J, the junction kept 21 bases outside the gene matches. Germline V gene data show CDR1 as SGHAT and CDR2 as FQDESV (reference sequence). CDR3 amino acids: CASSLPQGLAPKQNGEQFF. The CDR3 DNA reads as TGTGCCAGCAGCTTACCGCAAGGACTAGCTCCCAAACAAAACGGTGAGCAGTTCTTC.

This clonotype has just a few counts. Written as DNA, the CDR3 is TGTGCCAGCAGCTGGACTAGCGGGGGACGCACAGATACGCAGTATTTT. The encoded protein is CASSWTSGGRTDTQYF. The gene calls are TRBV7-8 and TRBJ2-3; 13 bases are shared with TRBD2. The CDR3 covers 16 residues. Germline-derived CDR1 and CDR2 are SGHVS and FQNEAQ. V shed 4 bases and J 1 base; nucleotides not matched to a gene: 2.

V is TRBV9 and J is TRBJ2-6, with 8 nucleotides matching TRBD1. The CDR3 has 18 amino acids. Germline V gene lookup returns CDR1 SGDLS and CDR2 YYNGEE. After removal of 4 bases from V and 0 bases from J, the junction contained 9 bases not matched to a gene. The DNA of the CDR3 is TGTGCCAGCAGCATCCTGGGACAGGAGCGCTCTGGGGCCAACGTCCTGACTTTC. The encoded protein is CASSILGQERSGANVLTF.

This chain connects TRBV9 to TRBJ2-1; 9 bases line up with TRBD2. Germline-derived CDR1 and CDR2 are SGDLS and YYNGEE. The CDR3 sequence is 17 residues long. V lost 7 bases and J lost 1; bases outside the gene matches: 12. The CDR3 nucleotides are TGTGCCAGCTCTTACTCGGGCGGGAGGGGTTCCTACAATGAGCAGTTCTTC. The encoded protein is CASSYSGGRGSYNEQFF.

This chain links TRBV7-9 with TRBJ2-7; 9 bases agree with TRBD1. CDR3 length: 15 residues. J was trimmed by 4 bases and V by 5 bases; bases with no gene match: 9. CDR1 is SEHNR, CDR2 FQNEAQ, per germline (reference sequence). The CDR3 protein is CASSDGTGFLYEQYF. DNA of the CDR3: TGTGCCAGCAGCGATGGGACAGGGTTCTTGTACGAGCAGTACTTC.

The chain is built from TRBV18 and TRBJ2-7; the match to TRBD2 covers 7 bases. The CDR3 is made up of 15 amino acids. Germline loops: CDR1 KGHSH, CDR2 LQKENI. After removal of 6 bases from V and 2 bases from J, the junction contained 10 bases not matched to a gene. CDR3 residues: CASSPTGTTAYEQYF. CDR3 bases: TGTGCCAGCTCCCCGACCGGGACTACAGCCTACGAGCAGTACTTC.

The CDR3 DNA reads TGTGCCACGTCGGGCCCTGGCAGGGCGATGAATACGCAGTATTTT. Translating gives CATSGPGRAMNTQYF. The chain employs TRBV24-1 and TRBJ2-3; D might be TRBD1 (5 bases). Trimming left V 10 bases short and J 7 bases short, with 23 bases between. The CDR3 spans 15 residues. Looked up from germline, CDR1 is KGHDR and CDR2 is SFDVKD.

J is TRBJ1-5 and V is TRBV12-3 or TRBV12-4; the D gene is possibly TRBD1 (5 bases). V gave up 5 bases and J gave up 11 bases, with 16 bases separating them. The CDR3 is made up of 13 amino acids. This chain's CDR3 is CASSATGGGAQHF. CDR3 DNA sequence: TGTGCCAGCAGTGCTACTGGCGGGGGGGCCCAGCATTTT.

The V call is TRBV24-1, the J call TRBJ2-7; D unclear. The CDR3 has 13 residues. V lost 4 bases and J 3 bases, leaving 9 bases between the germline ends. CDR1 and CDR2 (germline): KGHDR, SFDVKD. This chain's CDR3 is CATSDPINYEQYF. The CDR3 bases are TGTGCCACCAGTGACCCGATTAACTACGAGCAGTACTTC.

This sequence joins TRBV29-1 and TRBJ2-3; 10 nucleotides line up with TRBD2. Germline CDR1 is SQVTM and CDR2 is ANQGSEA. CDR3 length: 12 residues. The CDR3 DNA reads TGCTCCGGGACTAGCGACACAGATACGCAGTATTTT. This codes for CSGTSDTDTQYF.

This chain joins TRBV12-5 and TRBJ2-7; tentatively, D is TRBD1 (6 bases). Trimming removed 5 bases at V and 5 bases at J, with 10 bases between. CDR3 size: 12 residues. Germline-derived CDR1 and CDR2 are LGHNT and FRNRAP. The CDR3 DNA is TGTGCTAGTGGTGAAGGGGGTAACGAGCAGTACTTC. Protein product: CASGEGGNEQYF.

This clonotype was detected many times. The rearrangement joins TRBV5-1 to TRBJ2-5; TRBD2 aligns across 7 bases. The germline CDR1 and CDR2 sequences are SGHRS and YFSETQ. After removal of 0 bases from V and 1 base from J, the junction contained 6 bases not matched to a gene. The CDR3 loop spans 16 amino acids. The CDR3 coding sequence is TGCGCCAGCAGCTTGGCCGGGGGGACTGTCCAAGAGACCCAGTACTTC. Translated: CASSLAGGTVQETQYF.

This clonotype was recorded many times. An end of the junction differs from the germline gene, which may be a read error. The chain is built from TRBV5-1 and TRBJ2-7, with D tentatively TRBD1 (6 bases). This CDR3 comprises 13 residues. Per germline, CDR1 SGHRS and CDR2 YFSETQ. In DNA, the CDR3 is TGTGCCAGCAGCTTAAACAGGGCCTACGAGCAGTACTTC. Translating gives CASSLNRAYEQYF.

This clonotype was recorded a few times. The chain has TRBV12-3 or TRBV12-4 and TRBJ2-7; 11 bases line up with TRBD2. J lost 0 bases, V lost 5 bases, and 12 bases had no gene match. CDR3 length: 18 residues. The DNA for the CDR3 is TGTGCCAGCAGTCAACCATCTAGACTAGCGGGGAGCTCCTACGAGCAGTACTTC. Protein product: CASSQPSRLAGSSYEQYF.

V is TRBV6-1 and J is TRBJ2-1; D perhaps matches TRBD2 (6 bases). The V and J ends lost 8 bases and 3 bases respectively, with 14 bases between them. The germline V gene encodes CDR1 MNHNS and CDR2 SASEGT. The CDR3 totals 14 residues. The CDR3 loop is CASRFGGDYNEQFF. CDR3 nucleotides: TGTGCCAGCCGATTTGGAGGGGACTACAATGAGCAGTTCTTC.

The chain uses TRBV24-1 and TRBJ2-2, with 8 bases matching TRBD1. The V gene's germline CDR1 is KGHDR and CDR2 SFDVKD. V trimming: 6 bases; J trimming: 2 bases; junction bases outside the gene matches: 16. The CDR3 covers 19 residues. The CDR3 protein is CATSPPPPGRGLNTGELFF. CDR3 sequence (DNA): TGTGCCACCAGTCCTCCCCCCCCGGGCAGGGGGCTAAACACCGGGGAGCTGTTTTTT.

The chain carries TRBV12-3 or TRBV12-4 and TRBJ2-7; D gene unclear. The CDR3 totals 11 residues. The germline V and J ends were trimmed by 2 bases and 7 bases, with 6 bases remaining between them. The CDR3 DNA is TGTGCCAGCAGTTTATTCTTGGAGCAGTACTTC. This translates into CASSLFLEQYF.

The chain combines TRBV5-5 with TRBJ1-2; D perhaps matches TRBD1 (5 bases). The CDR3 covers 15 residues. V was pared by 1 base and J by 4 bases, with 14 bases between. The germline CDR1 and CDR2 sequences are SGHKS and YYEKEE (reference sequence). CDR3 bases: TGTGCCAGCAGCTTGCCCGGGACCGGACTCTATGGCTACACCTTC. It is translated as CASSLPGTGLYGYTF.

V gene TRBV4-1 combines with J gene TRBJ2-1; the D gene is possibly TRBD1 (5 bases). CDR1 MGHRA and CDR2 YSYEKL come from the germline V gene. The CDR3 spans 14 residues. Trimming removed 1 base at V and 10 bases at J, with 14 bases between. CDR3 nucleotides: TGCGCCAGCAGCCAAGGGGTAGGCGCAGGGGAGCAGTTCTTC. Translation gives CASSQGVGAGEQFF.

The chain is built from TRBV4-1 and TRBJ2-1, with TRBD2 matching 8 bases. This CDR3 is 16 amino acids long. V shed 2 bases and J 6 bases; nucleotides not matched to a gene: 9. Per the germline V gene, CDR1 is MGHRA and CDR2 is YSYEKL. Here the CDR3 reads CASSQPRGGGGNEQFF. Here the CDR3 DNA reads TGCGCCAGCAGCCAACCCCGGGGGGGGGGCGGCAATGAGCAGTTCTTC.

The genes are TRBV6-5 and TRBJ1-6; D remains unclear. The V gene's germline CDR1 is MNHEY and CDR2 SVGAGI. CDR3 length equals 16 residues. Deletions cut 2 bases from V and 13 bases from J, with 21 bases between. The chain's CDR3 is CASSYRLVGSFLPLHF. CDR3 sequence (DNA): TGTGCCAGCAGTTACCGGCTTGTGGGAAGTTTTCTCCCCCTCCACTTT.

In DNA form, the CDR3 reads TGTGCCAGCAGTTACAGGAGATGGGAGACCCAGTACTTC. This encodes CASSYRRWETQYF. The chain recombines TRBV6-2 or TRBV6-3 with TRBJ2-5, with no clear D. The V end was cut by 2 bases, the J end by 5 bases, with 9 bases between. From germline, CDR1 is MNHEY and CDR2 SVGEGT. The CDR3 covers 13 residues.

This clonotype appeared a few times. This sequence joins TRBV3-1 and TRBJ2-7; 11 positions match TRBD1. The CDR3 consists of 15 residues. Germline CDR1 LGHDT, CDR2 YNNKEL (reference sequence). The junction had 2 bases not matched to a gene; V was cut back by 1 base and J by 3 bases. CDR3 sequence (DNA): TGTGCCAGCAGCCAAGGGACAGGGGGCATCTACGAGCAGTACTTC. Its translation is CASSQGTGGIYEQYF.

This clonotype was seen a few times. The CDR3 protein is CASSLTAFGTEAFF. CDR3 DNA sequence: TGTGCCAGCAGTTTGACAGCCTTCGGCACTGAAGCTTTCTTT. The chain employs TRBV12-3 or TRBV12-4 and TRBJ1-1; D is perhaps TRBD1 (5 bases). V lost 3 bases and J lost 4, with 12 bases in between. This CDR3 contains 14 residues.

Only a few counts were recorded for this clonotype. For the CDR3, the DNA is TGTGCCAGCAGGCAACAAGCTGAAGCTTTCTTT. It specifies CASRQQAEAFF. The chain uses TRBV7-6 and TRBJ1-1; D not resolved. The length of the CDR3 is 11 residues. Germline CDR1 is SGHVS and CDR2 is FNYEAQ. Trimming took 6 bases from V and 6 from J, leaving 8 bases between them.

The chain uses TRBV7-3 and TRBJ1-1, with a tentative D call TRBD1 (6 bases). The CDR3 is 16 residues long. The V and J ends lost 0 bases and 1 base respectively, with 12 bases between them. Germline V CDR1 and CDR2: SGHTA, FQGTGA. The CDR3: CASSLTRRGRNTEAFF. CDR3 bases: TGTGCCAGCAGCTTAACTAGGCGGGGGCGGAACACTGAAGCTTTCTTT.